The 14 T cell receptor beta chains below were found in one sample sequenced in a study of cytomegalovirus exposure and HLA in healthy donors. The PCR had 60 Vbeta and 13 Jbeta primers. Some clones are missing from TCRdb's copy, which holds only in-frame ones; the method was immunoSEQ multiplex PCR. The sample records some 170,000 clones, roughly 79% being singletons. Sequencing was performed on PBMCs. Receptor source: a woman aged 18-29 years in good health and CMV-seropositive.

The chain links TRBV30 to TRBJ1-4, with D tentatively TRBD1 (6 bases). The CDR3 is 15 residues long. From germline, CDR1 is GTSNPN and CDR2 SVGIG (reference sequence). The germline V and J ends were trimmed by 0 bases and 7 bases, with 15 bases remaining between them. This CDR3 is CAWSVLRGQFEKLFF. The CDR3 nucleotides read TGTGCCTGGAGTGTATTACGGGGACAATTTGAAAAACTGTTTTTT. Full variable domain (remainder filled in from reference TRBV30 and TRBJ1-4): SQTIHQWPATLVQPVGSPLSLECTVEGTSNPNLYWYRQAAGRGLQLLFYSVGIGQISSEVPQNLSASRPQDRQFILSSKKLLLSDSGFYLCAWSVLRGQFEKLFFGSGTQLSVL.

The CDR3 DNA reads TGTGCCAGCAGCTTCGGTACAGCTAACTATGGCTACACCTTC. This codes for CASSFGTANYGYTF. J is TRBJ1-2 and V is TRBV7-9; D not certain. Germline assignment: CDR1 SEHNR and CDR2 FQNEAQ (reference sequence). The V gene lost 3 bases and the J gene lost 0 bases, with 8 bases spanning the gap. The CDR3 has 14 residues.

The V and J genes are TRBV19 and TRBJ2-3; possibly TRBD2 for D (6 bases). CDR1 is LNHDA and CDR2 is SQIVND in the germline V gene (reference sequence). V gave up 8 bases and J gave up 0 bases, with 9 bases separating them. CDR3 size: 13 residues. The CDR3 sequence is CASRDFSTDTQYF. CDR3 DNA: TGTGCCAGTCGGGACTTCAGCACAGATACGCAGTATTTT.

The gene calls are TRBV5-6 and TRBJ2-3, with D tentatively TRBD2 (5 bases). The CDR3 is 14 residues long. In germline, CDR1 is SGHDT, CDR2 YYEEEE. Trimming removed 2 bases at V and 2 bases at J, with 9 bases between. The DNA for the CDR3 is TGTGCCAGCAGCTTCCGGGAATACACAGATACGCAGTATTTT. Translating it yields CASSFREYTDTQYF.

V is TRBV4-3 and J is TRBJ2-3; 11 bases match TRBD1. This CDR3 has 17 residues. Germline assignment: CDR1 LGHNA and CDR2 YSLEER. The V gene end was trimmed by 3 bases and the J gene end by 4 bases; junction bases not matched to a gene: 9. The CDR3 coding sequence is TGCGCCAGCAGCCACCGACCTCCGGGACAGGGGGCAGATACGCAGTATTTT. As protein: CASSHRPPGQGADTQYF.

The V and J genes are TRBV5-4 and TRBJ1-1, with 12 bases lining up with TRBD1. The CDR3 consists of 14 residues. Germline V lookup: CDR1 SGHNT, CDR2 YYREEE (reference sequence). V shed 4 bases and J 7 bases; nucleotides not matched to a gene: 5. For the CDR3, the DNA is TGTGCCAGCAGCCCAAGGGACAGGGGGCATGAAGCTTTCTTT. It encodes CASSPRDRGHEAFF.

The chain has TRBV29-1 and TRBJ1-2, with D possibly matching TRBD1 (6 bases). There are 11 residues in the CDR3. Germline values: CDR1 SQVTM, CDR2 ANQGSEA. Between the trimmed V and J ends, which lost 4 bases and 7 bases, there was a span of 10 bases. CDR3 loop: CSVVVGGGYTF. The CDR3 DNA sequence: TGCAGCGTTGTAGTAGGGGGTGGCTACACCTTC.

The chain couples TRBV5-1 to TRBJ2-7; 9 bases are shared with TRBD1. The CDR3 has 16 amino acids. J was trimmed by 5 bases and V by 3 bases; bases with no gene match: 12. The germline V gene has CDR1 SGHRS and CDR2 YFSETQ. CDR3 amino acids: CASSSEPGQGSDEQYF. CDR3 nucleotides: TGCGCCAGCAGCTCAGAACCGGGACAGGGAAGCGACGAGCAGTACTTC.

Notes on this clone: Other DNA sequences of this sample code for an identical CDR3. The CDR3 spells CAWSGQGNEQFF. The CDR3 coding sequence is TGTGCCTGGAGTGGACAGGGCAATGAGCAGTTCTTC. J is TRBJ2-1 and V is TRBV30; 7 nucleotides match TRBD1. Germline V gene data show CDR1 as GTSNPN and CDR2 as SVGIG (reference sequence). The V segment lost 1 base and the J segment 6 bases; nucleotides outside the gene matches: 0. The CDR3 is 12 amino acids. Combining the CDR3 with reference TRBV30 and TRBJ2-1 gives the whole variable domain SQTIHQWPATLVQPVGSPLSLECTVEGTSNPNLYWYRQAAGRGLQLLFYSVGIGQISSEVPQNLSASRPQDRQFILSSKKLLLSDSGFYLCAWSGQGNEQFFGPGTRLTVL.

The genes are TRBV7-9 and TRBJ1-4, with a tentative D call TRBD1 (5 bases). This CDR3 comprises 15 residues. Per germline, CDR1 SEHNR and CDR2 FQNEAQ (reference sequence). Trimming took 5 bases from V and 0 from J, leaving 10 bases between them. CDR3 coding DNA: TGTGCCAGCAGCCCGGGGGAGTCAACTAATGAAAAACTGTTTTTT. It codes for CASSPGESTNEKLFF.

The genes are TRBV7-9 and TRBJ2-7; 10 bases are shared with TRBD1. The CDR3 has 15 amino acids. The germline gives CDR1 SEHNR, CDR2 FQNEAQ (reference sequence). After removal of 2 bases from V and 3 bases from J, the junction contained 4 bases not matched to a gene. Here the CDR3 DNA reads TGTGCCAGCAGCTTACTCGGGACAGGGGTCTACGAGCAGTACTTC. This gives the protein CASSLLGTGVYEQYF.

The V gene is TRBV7-9, the J gene TRBJ1-2; tentative D call: TRBD1 (6 bases). Trimming removed 5 bases at V and 3 bases at J, with 19 bases between. The germline V gene encodes CDR1 SEHNR and CDR2 FQNEAQ (reference sequence). The CDR3 extends over 16 amino acids. CDR3 nucleotide sequence: TGTGCCAGCAGCACCTGGGGGCTAAAGCAGGACTATGGCTACACCTTC. Its protein is CASSTWGLKQDYGYTF.

DNA for the CDR3: TGTGCCAGCTCACCACCTAGCACCGGGGAGCTGTTTTTT. Its translation is CASSPPSTGELFF. J is TRBJ2-2 and V is TRBV18; D not certain. V shed 0 bases and J shed 4 bases, with 3 bases lying between them. Germline CDR1 KGHSH, CDR2 LQKENI. The CDR3 consists of 13 residues.

The V call is TRBV6-5, the J call TRBJ2-5; 8 bases align to TRBD2. Germline-derived CDR1 and CDR2 are MNHEY and SVGAGI. The ends lost 0 bases at V and 4 bases at J; junction bases unmatched: 7. The CDR3 loop spans 16 amino acids. This CDR3 reads CASSYSLAATGETQYF. The DNA for the CDR3 is TGTGCCAGCAGTTACTCACTAGCGGCGACGGGAGAGACCCAGTACTTC.